This T cell receptor beta chain was captured in a study of blood T cell repertoires in COVID-19. CDR3 length equals 17 residues. V lost 0 bases, J lost 2 bases, and 11 bases lay in between. CDR1 SGHVS and CDR2 FQNEAQ come from the germline V gene. Assay used: immunoSEQ multiplex PCR; TCRdb lists only in-frame clones, some missing. The sample lists about 68,000 clones, approximately 86% occurring once. The TCR comes from a woman aged 55-70 years with acute or convalescent COVID-19. The specimen was peripheral blood. V gene TRBV7-8 combines with J gene TRBJ1-6; D is possibly TRBD1 (5 bases). In nucleotides, the CDR3 is TGTGCCAGCAGCTTAGCAGGGGCGAACGCCTATAATTCACCCCTCCACTTT. Translating gives CASSLAGANAYNSPLHF. The complete variable domain, with remaining parts taken from reference TRBV7-8 and TRBJ1-6, reads GAGVSQSPRYKVAKRGQDVALRCDPISGHVSLFWYQQALGQGPEFLTYFQNEAQLDKSGLPSDRFFAERPEGSVSTLKIQRTQQEDSAVYLCASSLAGANAYNSPLHFGNGTRLTVT.